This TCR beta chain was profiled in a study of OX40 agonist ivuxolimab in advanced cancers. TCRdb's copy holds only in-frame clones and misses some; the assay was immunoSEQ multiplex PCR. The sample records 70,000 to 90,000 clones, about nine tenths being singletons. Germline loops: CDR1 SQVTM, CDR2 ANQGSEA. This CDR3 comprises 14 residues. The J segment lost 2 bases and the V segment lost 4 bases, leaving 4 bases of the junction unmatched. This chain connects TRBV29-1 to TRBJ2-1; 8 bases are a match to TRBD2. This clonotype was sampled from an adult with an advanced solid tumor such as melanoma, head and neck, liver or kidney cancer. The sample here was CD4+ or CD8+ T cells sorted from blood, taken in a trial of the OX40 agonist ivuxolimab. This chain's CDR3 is CSVAGTRAYNEQFF. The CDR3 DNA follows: TGCAGCGTTGCCGGGACTAGGGCCTACAATGAGCAGTTCTTC.